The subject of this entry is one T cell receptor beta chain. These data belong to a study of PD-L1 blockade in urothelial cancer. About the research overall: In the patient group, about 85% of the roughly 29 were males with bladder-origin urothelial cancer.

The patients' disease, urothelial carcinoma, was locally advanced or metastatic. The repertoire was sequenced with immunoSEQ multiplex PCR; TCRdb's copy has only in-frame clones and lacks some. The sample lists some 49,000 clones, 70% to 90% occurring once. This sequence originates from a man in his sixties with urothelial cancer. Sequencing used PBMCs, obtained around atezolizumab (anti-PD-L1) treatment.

Written as DNA, the CDR3 is TGCGCCAGCAGCTTTGGGACAGCCAACACCGGGGAGCTGTTTTTT. This sequence encodes CASSFGTANTGELFF. J is TRBJ2-2 and V is TRBV5-1; 7 bases are shared with TRBD1. The CDR3 contains 15 residues. Germline assignment: CDR1 SGHRS and CDR2 YFSETQ. J lost 2 bases, V lost 2 bases, and 3 bases had no gene match. Looking up the rest from reference TRBV5-1 and TRBJ2-2 gives the full variable domain: KAGVTQTPRYLIKTRGQQVTLSCSPISGHRSVSWYQQTPGQGLQFLFEYFSETQRNKGNFPGRFSGRQFSNSRSEMNVSTLELGDSALYLCASSFGTANTGELFFGEGSRLTVL.